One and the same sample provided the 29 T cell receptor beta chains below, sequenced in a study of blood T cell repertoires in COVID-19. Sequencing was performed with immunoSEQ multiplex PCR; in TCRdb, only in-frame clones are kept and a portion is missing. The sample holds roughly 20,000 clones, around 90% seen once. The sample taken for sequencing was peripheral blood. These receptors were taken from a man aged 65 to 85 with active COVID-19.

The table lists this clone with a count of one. CDR3 region: CASSQAPGQQETQYF. DNA of the CDR3: TGCGCCAGCAGCCAAGCTCCGGGACAGCAAGAGACCCAGTACTTC. This chain joins TRBV4-1 and TRBJ2-5; 7 bases match TRBD1. Germline trimming cut 1 base from V and 2 bases from J; bases unmatched to any gene: 4. This CDR3 contains 15 residues. Germline V gene sequence: CDR1 MGHRA, CDR2 YSYEKL.

In DNA, the CDR3 is TGTGCCAGCAGACAGGGGGCCGGCGATCAGCCCCAGCATTTT. The encoded protein is CASRQGAGDQPQHF. This chain links TRBV6-5 with TRBJ1-5; 9 bases fit TRBD1. V dropped 6 bases and J dropped 5; count of bases not matched to a gene: 5. The CDR3 spans 14 residues. In germline, CDR1 is MNHEY, CDR2 SVGAGI.

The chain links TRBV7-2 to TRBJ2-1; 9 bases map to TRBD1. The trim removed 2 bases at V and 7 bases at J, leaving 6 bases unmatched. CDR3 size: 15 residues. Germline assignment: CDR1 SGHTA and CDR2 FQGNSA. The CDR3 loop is CASSLRQGVNNEQFF. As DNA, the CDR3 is TGTGCCAGCAGCTTAAGACAGGGGGTGAATAATGAGCAGTTCTTC.

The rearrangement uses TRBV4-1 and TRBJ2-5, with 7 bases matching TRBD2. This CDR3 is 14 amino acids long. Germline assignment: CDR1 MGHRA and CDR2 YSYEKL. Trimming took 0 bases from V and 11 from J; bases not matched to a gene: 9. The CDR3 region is CASSQEGGLVPQYF. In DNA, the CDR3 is TGCGCCAGCAGCCAAGAAGGAGGACTAGTACCACAGTACTTC.

CDR3: CASSEDGYSNQPQHF. CDR3 nucleotides: TGTGCCAGCAGTGAAGACGGGTATAGCAATCAGCCCCAGCATTTT. J is TRBJ1-5 and V is TRBV2; D is ambiguous. The CDR3 loop spans 15 amino acids. CDR1 and CDR2 (germline): SNHLY, FYNNEI. V was trimmed by 1 base and J by 0 bases, leaving 7 bases between them.

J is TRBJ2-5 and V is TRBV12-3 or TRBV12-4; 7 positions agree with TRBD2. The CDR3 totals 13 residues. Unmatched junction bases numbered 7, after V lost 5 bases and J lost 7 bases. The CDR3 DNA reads TGTGCCAGCAGTGCCACTGGGGAGGGGACCCAGTACTTC. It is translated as CASSATGEGTQYF.

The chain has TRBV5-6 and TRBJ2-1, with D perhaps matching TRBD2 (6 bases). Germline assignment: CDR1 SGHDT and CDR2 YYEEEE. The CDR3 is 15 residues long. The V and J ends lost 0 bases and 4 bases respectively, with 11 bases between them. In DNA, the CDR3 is TGTGCCAGCAGCTTGGGGCGGGGCCCTTACAATGAGCAGTTCTTC. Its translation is CASSLGRGPYNEQFF.

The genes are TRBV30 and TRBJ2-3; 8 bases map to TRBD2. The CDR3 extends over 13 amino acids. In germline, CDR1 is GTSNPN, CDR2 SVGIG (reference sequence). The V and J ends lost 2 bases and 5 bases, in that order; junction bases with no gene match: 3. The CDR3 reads CAWSTGGGDTQYF. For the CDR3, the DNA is TGTGCCTGGAGTACCGGGGGGGGAGATACGCAGTATTTT. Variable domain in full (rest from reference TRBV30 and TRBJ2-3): SQTIHQWPATLVQPVGSPLSLECTVEGTSNPNLYWYRQAAGRGLQLLFYSVGIGQISSEVPQNLSASRPQDRQFILSSKKLLLSDSGFYLCAWSTGGGDTQYFGPGTRLTVL.

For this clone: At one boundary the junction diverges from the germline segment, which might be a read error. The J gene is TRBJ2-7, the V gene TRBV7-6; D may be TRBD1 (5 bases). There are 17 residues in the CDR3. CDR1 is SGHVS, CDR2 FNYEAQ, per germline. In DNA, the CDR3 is TGTGCCAGCAGCTTAGCGGGGCCAGGGAATTTTCCCTACGAGCAGTGCTTC. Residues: CASSLAGPGNFPYEQCF.

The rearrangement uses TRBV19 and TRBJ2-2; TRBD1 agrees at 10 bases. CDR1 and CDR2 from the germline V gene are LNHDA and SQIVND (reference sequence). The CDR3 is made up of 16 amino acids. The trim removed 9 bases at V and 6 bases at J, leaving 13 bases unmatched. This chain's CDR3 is CASSIPGQGFSGELFF. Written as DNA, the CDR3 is TGTGCCAGCTCCATACCGGGACAGGGGTTCTCCGGGGAGCTGTTTTTT. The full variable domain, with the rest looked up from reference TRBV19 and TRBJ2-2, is DGGITQSPKYLFRKEGQNVTLSCEQNLNHDAMYWYRQDPGQGLRLIYYSQIVNDFQKGDIAEGYSVSREKKESFPLTVTSAQKNPTAFYLCASSIPGQGFSGELFFGEGSRLTVL.

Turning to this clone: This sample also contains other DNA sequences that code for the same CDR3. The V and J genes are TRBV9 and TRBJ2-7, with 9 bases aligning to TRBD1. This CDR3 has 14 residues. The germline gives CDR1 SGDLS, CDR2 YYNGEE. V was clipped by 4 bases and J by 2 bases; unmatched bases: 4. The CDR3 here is CASSPGQGAYEQYF. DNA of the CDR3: TGTGCCAGCAGCCCGGGACAGGGAGCCTACGAGCAGTACTTC.

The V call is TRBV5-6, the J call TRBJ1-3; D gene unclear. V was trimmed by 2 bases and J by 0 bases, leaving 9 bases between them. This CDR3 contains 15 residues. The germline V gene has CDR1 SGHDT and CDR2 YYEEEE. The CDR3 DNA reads TGTGCCAGCAGCTTAATCCGTAGCTCTGGAAACACCATATATTTT. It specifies CASSLIRSSGNTIYF.

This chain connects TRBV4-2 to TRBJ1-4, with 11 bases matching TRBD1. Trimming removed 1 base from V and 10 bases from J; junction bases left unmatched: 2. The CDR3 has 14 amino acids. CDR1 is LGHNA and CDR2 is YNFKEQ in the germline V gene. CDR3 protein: CASSQGDRGGKLFF. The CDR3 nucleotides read TGTGCCAGCAGCCAAGGGGACAGGGGGGGAAAACTGTTTTTT.

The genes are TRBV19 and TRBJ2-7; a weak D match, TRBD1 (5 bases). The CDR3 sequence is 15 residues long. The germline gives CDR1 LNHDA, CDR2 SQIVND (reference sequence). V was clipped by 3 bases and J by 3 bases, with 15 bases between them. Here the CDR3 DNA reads TGTGCCAGTAGTATTATAGGGCAGGGATTCTACGAGCAGTACTTC. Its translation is CASSIIGQGFYEQYF. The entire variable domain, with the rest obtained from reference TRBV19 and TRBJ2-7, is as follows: DGGITQSPKYLFRKEGQNVTLSCEQNLNHDAMYWYRQDPGQGLRLIYYSQIVNDFQKGDIAEGYSVSREKKESFPLTVTSAQKNPTAFYLCASSIIGQGFYEQYFGPGTRLTVT.

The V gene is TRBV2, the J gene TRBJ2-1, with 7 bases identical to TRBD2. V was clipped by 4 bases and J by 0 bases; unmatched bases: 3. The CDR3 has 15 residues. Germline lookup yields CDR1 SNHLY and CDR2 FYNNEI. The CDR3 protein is CASSGGGSSYNEQFF. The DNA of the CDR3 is TGTGCCAGCAGTGGGGGCGGGAGCTCCTACAATGAGCAGTTCTTC.

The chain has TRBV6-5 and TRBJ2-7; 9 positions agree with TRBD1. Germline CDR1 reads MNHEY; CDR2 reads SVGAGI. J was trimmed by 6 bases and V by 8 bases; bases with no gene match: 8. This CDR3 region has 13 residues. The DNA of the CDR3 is TGTGCCAGCCGGGACAGGGAATTAGGCGAGCAGTACTTC. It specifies CASRDRELGEQYF.

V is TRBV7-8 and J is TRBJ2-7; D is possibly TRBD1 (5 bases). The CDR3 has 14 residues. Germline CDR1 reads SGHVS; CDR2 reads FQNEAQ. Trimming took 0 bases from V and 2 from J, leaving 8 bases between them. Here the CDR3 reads CASSLAGRAYEQYF. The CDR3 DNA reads TGTGCCAGCAGCTTAGCTGGCAGGGCCTACGAGCAGTACTTC.

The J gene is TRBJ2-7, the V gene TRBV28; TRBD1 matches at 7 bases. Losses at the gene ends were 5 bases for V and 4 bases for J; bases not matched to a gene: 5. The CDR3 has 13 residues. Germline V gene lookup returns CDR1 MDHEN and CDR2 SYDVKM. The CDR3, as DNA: TGTGCCAGCAGTACCCCCAGGGGGTACGAGCAGTACTTC. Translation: CASSTPRGYEQYF.

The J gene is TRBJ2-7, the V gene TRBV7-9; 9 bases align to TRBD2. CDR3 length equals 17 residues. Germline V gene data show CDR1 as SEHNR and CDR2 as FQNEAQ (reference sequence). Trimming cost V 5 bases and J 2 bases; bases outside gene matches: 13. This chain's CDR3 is CASSLLLSRGGPYEQYF. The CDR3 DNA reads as TGTGCCAGCAGCCTACTCCTCTCGCGGGGGGGGCCCTACGAGCAGTACTTC. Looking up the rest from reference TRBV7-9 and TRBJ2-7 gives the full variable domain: DTGVSQNPRHKITKRGQNVTFRCDPISEHNRLYWYRQTLGQGPEFLTYFQNEAQLEKSRLLSDRFSAERPKGSFSTLEIQRTEQGDSAMYLCASSLLLSRGGPYEQYFGPGTRLTVT.

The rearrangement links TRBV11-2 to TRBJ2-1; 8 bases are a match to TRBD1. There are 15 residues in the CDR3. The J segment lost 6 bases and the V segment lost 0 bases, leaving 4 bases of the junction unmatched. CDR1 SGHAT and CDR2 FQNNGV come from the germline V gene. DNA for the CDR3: TGTGCCAGCAGCTTAGATCGGACAGGGACCAATGAGCAGTTCTTC. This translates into CASSLDRTGTNEQFF.

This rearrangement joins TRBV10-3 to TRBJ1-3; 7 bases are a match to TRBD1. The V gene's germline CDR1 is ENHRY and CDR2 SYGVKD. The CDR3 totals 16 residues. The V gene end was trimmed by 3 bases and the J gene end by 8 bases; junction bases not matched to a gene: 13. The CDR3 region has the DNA TGTGCCATCAGTGACCTCCTCGGGACAGAGGACGACACCATATATTTT. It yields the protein CAISDLLGTEDDTIYF.

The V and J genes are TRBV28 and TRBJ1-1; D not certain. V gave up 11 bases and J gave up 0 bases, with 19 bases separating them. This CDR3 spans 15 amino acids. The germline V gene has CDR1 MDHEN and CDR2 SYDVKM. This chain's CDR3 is CASGSSKLMNTEAFF. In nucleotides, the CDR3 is TGTGCCTCGGGGAGCTCGAAACTGATGAACACTGAAGCTTTCTTT.

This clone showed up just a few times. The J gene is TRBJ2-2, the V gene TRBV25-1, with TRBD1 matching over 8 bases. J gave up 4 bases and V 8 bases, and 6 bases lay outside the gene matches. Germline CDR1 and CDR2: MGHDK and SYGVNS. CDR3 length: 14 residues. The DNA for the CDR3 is TGTGCCAGCGGGGGGACAGGCGGCACCGGGGAGCTGTTTTTT. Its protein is CASGGTGGTGELFF.

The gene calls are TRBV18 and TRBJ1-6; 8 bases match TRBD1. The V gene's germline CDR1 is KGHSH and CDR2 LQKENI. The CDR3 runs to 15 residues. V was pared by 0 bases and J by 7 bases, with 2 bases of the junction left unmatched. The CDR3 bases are TGTGCCAGCTCACCACCGGGACAGGTCAATTCACCCCTCCACTTT. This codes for CASSPPGQVNSPLHF.

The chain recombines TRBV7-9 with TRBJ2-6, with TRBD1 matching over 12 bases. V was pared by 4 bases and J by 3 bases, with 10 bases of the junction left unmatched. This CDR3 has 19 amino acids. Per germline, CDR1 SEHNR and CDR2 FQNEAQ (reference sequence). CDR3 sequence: CASSSHPGQGAIGANVLTF. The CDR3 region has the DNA TGTGCCAGCAGCTCCCACCCGGGACAGGGGGCGATTGGGGCCAACGTCCTGACTTTC.

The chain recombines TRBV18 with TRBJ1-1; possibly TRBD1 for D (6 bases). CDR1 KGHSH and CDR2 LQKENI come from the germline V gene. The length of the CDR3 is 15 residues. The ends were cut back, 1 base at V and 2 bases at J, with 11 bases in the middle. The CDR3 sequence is CASSPQTGANTEAFF. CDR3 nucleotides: TGTGCCAGCTCACCACAGACAGGAGCAAACACTGAAGCTTTCTTT. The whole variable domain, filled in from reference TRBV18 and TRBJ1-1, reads NAGVMQNPRHLVRRRGQEARLRCSPMKGHSHVYWYRQLPEEGLKFMVYLQKENIIDESGMPKERFSAEFPKEGPSILRIQQVVRGDSAAYFCASSPQTGANTEAFFGQGTRLTVV.

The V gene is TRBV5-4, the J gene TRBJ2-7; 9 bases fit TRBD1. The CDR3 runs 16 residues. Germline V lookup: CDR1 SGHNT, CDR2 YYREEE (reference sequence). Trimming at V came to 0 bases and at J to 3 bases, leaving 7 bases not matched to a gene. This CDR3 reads CASSLGGQGTNYEQYF. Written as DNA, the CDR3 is TGTGCCAGCAGCTTGGGCGGACAGGGGACCAACTACGAGCAGTACTTC.

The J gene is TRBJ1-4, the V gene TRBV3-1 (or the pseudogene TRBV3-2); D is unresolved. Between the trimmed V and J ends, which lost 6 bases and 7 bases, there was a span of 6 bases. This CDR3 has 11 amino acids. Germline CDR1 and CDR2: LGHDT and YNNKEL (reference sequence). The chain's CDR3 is CASRGPEKLFF. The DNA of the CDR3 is TGTGCCAGCAGGGGCCCTGAAAAACTGTTTTTT.

The CDR3 nucleotides are TGTGCCAGCAGCTTGGGATGGCGGGGGGGCCCGGGCGAGCAGTACTTC. As protein: CASSLGWRGGPGEQYF. The chain combines TRBV5-6 with TRBJ2-7; 9 nucleotides align to TRBD2. CDR1 and CDR2 (germline): SGHDT, YYEEEE. The CDR3 extends over 16 amino acids. J lost 6 bases, V lost 0 bases, and 10 bases had no gene match.